Listed below are T cell receptor beta chains from one sample, sequenced in a study of T cells in tuberculosis. Data came from immunoSEQ multiplex PCR; TCRdb stores just in-frame clones and leaves some out. This sample has 30,000 to 35,000 clones, with roughly nine tenths found just once. Material: PBMCs, obtained at tuberculosis diagnosis. The receptor source for this set is an adult with tuberculosis. Both conserved end residues are part of each CDR3. The D gene is left open where the match is weak. Expanded clones get a size class; other rows say once, few or many, or leave the size out.

D gene,V gene,clone size,J gene,CDR3 protein,CDR3 DNA
TRBD2,TRBV5-1,-,TRBJ2-7,CASSLVAGTYEQYF,TGCGCCAGCAGCTTGGTAGCGGGGACCTACGAGCAGTACTTC
TRBD2,TRBV7-2,-,TRBJ2-3,CASSPAGGVTDTQYF,TGTGCCAGCAGCCCAGCGGGGGGGGTCACAGATACGCAGTATTTT
-,TRBV5-6,-,TRBJ1-1,CASSSGNMNTEAFF,TGTGCCAGCAGTTCAGGGAACATGAACACTGAAGCTTTCTTT
-,TRBV7-3,-,TRBJ1-1,CASSLTYGDTEAFF,TGTGCCAGCAGCTTAACGTACGGGGACACTGAAGCTTTCTTT
-,TRBV6-5,-,TRBJ1-1,CASRLTRSGDPEAFF,TGTGCCAGCAGGCTCACTCGTTCGGGGGATCCTGAAGCTTTCTTT
-,TRBV10-3,-,TRBJ2-1,CAINRGAGSNEQFF,TGTGCCATCAATCGCGGCGCCGGGAGCAATGAGCAGTTCTTC
-,TRBV19,-,TRBJ2-2,CASSKYGELFF,TGTGCCAGTAGTAAATACGGGGAGCTGTTTTTT
-,TRBV25-1,-,TRBJ1-4,CASSDRTLGGEKLFF,TGTGCCAGCAGTGACCGTACCTTAGGGGGTGAAAAACTGTTTTTT
-,TRBV6-6,-,TRBJ2-1,CASSYGVRGEQFF,TGTGCCAGCAGTTACGGAGTCAGAGGTGAGCAGTTCTTC
TRBD1,TRBV5-1,-,TRBJ1-2,CASSLKGTGVVQAYGYTF,TGCGCCAGCAGCTTGAAAGGGACAGGGGTGGTTCAGGCCTATGGCTACACCTTC
TRBD2,TRBV4-3,-,TRBJ2-1,CASSQDPAGAYNEQFF,TGCGCCAGCAGCCAAGATCCGGCGGGAGCCTACAATGAGCAGTTCTTC
-,TRBV27,-,TRBJ1-5,CASGEGGNSNQPQHF,TGTGCCAGCGGCGAGGGAGGGAACTCCAATCAGCCCCAGCATTTT
-,TRBV9,-,TRBJ2-7,CASSPFTGYEQYF,TGTGCCAGCAGCCCCTTCACAGGGTACGAGCAGTACTTC
-,TRBV6-1,-,TRBJ2-7,CASRDKLSEQYF,TGTGCCAGCAGGGACAAGCTAAGCGAGCAGTACTTC
-,TRBV27,-,TRBJ1-5,CASSLRGRNQPQHF,TGTGCCAGCAGTTTGCGAGGGCGGAATCAGCCCCAGCATTTT
TRBD1,TRBV5-1,-,TRBJ2-7,CASSLGQGPYEQYF,TGCGCCAGCAGCTTGGGACAGGGCCCCTACGAGCAGTACTTC
-,TRBV29-1,-,TRBJ2-5,CSVGRIGGETQYF,TGCAGCGTCGGACGTATAGGAGGGGAGACCCAGTACTTC
-,TRBV13,-,TRBJ2-1,CASTPGRGGYNEQFF,TGTGCCAGCACCCCCGGACGAGGGGGCTACAATGAGCAGTTCTTC
TRBD1,TRBV5-1,-,TRBJ1-1,CASSRETGGRAEAFF,TGCGCCAGCAGCAGGGAAACAGGGGGACGGGCTGAAGCTTTCTTT
TRBD1,TRBV6-5,-,TRBJ1-2,CASSRTGDYGYTF,TGTGCCAGCAGTAGGACAGGAGACTATGGCTACACCTTC
-,TRBV6-6,-,TRBJ1-1,CASSYALNRDTEAFF,TGTGCCAGCAGTTATGCCCTCAACAGGGACACTGAAGCTTTCTTT
TRBD2,TRBV27,-,TRBJ2-4,CASSLGTGGAKNIQYF,TGTGCCAGCAGTTTGGGGACGGGAGGCGCCAAAAACATTCAGTACTTC
TRBD2,TRBV27,-,TRBJ2-5,CASSPRLAGGGETQYF,TGTGCCAGCAGTCCCCGACTAGCGGGAGGGGGAGAGACCCAGTACTTC
TRBD2,TRBV11-2,-,TRBJ2-7,CASSLRLGGGPSEQYF,TGTGCCAGCAGCTTAAGACTGGGGGGAGGGCCCTCCGAGCAGTACTTC
TRBD1,TRBV15,few,TRBJ2-6,CATSRPGQSHSGANVLTF,TGTGCCACCAGCAGACCGGGACAGTCGCACTCTGGGGCCAACGTCCTGACTTTC
TRBD2,TRBV7-2,-,TRBJ2-1,CASSLGTSAGDEQFF,TGTGCCAGCAGCTTAGGGACTAGCGCCGGGGATGAGCAGTTCTTC
TRBD2,TRBV4-1,-,TRBJ2-1,CASSQALAGGVDEQFF,TGCGCCAGCAGCCAAGCCTTAGCGGGGGGGGTCGATGAGCAGTTCTTC
TRBD2,TRBV7-2,-,TRBJ2-3,CASSLAGSGRGGDTQYF,TGTGCCAGCAGCTTAGCGGGGAGCGGGAGGGGAGGAGATACGCAGTATTTT
-,TRBV4-1,-,TRBJ1-6,CASSPGTAYNSPLHF,TGCGCCAGCAGCCCAGGAACGGCTTATAATTCACCCCTCCACTTT
-,TRBV6-5,few,TRBJ2-3,CASRSPSDTQYF,TGTGCCAGCAGGTCCCCCAGTGATACGCAGTATTTT
TRBD2,TRBV28,-,TRBJ2-1,CASRRLAGGSYNEQFF,TGTGCCAGCAGACGACTAGCGGGGGGCAGCTACAATGAGCAGTTCTTC
-,TRBV30,-,TRBJ2-6,CAWSHESGSPSGANVLTF,TGTGCCTGGAGTCATGAATCAGGGTCCCCCTCTGGGGCCAACGTCCTGACTTTC
-,TRBV4-3,-,TRBJ1-2,CASSQDLASSNYGYTF,TGCGCCAGCAGCCAAGATCTGGCCAGTTCTAACTATGGCTACACCTTC
-,TRBV5-5,-,TRBJ1-2,CASNPAQGLGGYTF,TGTGCCAGCAACCCGGCACAGGGATTGGGTGGCTACACCTTC
TRBD2,TRBV7-2,-,TRBJ2-5,CASSPAASGRVETQYF,TGTGCCAGCAGCCCGGCGGCTAGCGGGAGGGTAGAGACCCAGTACTTC
TRBD1,TRBV7-2,-,TRBJ1-2,CASIQNRGARDGYTF,TGTGCCAGCATTCAAAACAGGGGCGCCCGGGATGGCTACACCTTC
TRBD2,TRBV18,once,TRBJ2-1,CASSGTSGYNEQFF,TGTGCCAGCTCCGGGACTAGCGGTTACAATGAGCAGTTCTTC
TRBD2,TRBV4-3,-,TRBJ2-1,CASSQGLAGGPMSYNEQFF,TGCGCCAGCAGCCAAGGTTTAGCGGGGGGGCCTATGTCCTACAATGAGCAGTTCTTC
TRBD1,TRBV10-2,-,TRBJ2-5,CASSRTGGRETQYF,TGCGCCAGCAGTCGAACAGGGGGCCGGGAGACCCAGTACTTC
TRBD1,TRBV7-2,once,TRBJ1-1,CASSQGQGVTEAFF,TGTGCCAGCAGTCAGGGACAGGGGGTCACTGAAGCTTTCTTT
TRBD1,TRBV4-3,-,TRBJ1-2,CASSLTGGRGYTF,TGCGCCAGCAGCCTTACAGGGGGACGGGGCTACACCTTC
-,TRBV25-1,-,TRBJ1-6,CASSEWGGLGDSPLHF,TGTGCCAGCAGTGAATGGGGTGGACTGGGTGATTCACCCCTCCACTTT
TRBD2,TRBV7-9,-,TRBJ2-3,CASSLEGGSTDTQYF,TGTGCCAGCAGCTTAGAAGGCGGGAGTACAGATACGCAGTATTTT
-,TRBV11-3,-,TRBJ1-1,CASSFEGNTEAFF,TGTGCCAGCAGCTTTGAGGGGAACACTGAAGCTTTCTTT
TRBD1,TRBV10-3,few,TRBJ1-2,CAISVGTGYSGTF,TGTGCCATCAGTGTTGGGACAGGGTATAGTGGCACCTTC
-,TRBV27,-,TRBJ1-1,CASSLSPLTEAFF,TGTGCCAGCAGTTTATCCCCACTGACTGAAGCTTTCTTT
TRBD1,TRBV29-1,-,TRBJ1-2,CSVAGQGGGYTF,TGCAGCGTTGCGGGACAGGGCGGCGGCTACACCTTC
TRBD1,TRBV6-5,-,TRBJ1-1,CASSGQGFSAEAFF,TGTGCCAGCAGCGGACAGGGTTTTAGCGCTGAAGCTTTCTTT
-,TRBV7-8,-,TRBJ1-3,CASSLARGSSGNTIYF,TGTGCCAGCAGCTTAGCGCGGGGCTCCTCTGGAAACACCATATATTTT